The subject of this entry is one T cell receptor (beta chain). Its antigen target is currently unknown. Base qualities are not at hand, and no much larger clone is one base apart. The cohort was made up of roughly 670 healthy bone marrow donors. All cohort members were sampled while nominally healthy, although unrecorded immune exposures were likely present. The donor was CMV seropositive and was included in the group of 270 or so seropositive cohort members. Every donor gave a peripheral blood sample, and the peripheral blood mononuclear cells from that sample were used for TCR beta sequencing. Genomic DNA extraction from the blood cell samples was performed with the Qiagen DNeasy Blood Extraction Kit. The library was prepared using the immunoSEQ multiplex PCR assay. The multiplex PCR relied on a mix of 60 forward primers for TCR Vbeta segments and 13 reverse primers for TCR Jbeta segments. Amplification of the CDR3 region of rearranged TCR beta genes was performed with a multiplex PCR assay on genomic DNA. The amplified TCR beta libraries were sequenced on the Illumina HiSeq System as 87-base-pair reads. The published analysis was carried out like this. In a later analysis, 70 million to 95 million unique TCR beta chains were counted across the roughly 610 repertoires, and some 10 million of these chains were shared by at least two donors. Raw reads were error-corrected and collapsed into unique sequences by a nearest-neighbor algorithm in which closely related sequences were merged to remove PCR and sequencing errors. Alignment of CDR3 sequences to IMGT reference sequences was used to assign V, D and J gene segments. For a sequence to be retained, a match of at least six nucleotides to both a V gene segment and a J gene segment was required. A rearrangement counted as productive if the CDR3 had no stop codons and remained in frame with V and J, and every other rearrangement counted as non-productive. Following IMGT convention, CDR3 was defined as the stretch from the second conserved V-encoded cysteine up to the conserved J-encoded phenylalanine. The earlier analysis of roughly 590 of the donors excluded any sequence lacking an unambiguous match to a single V gene segment. An earlier analysis of almost 600 of the donors classified V segments as functional when productive rearrangements were above 56.7% and as segregating when the standard deviation between donors was above 5%. A statistical classification framework was developed to diagnose cytomegalovirus status using the catalog of TCR beta chain sequences. In a later analysis, V and J genes were assigned by comparing TCR nucleotide sequences against IMGT/GENE-DB human TR gene sequences. A later analysis assigned CDR3 sequences and most-parsimonious VDJ recombination scenarios with the TCRdist pipeline. In a later analysis, each TCR beta chain was defined by its CDR3 amino acid sequence together with its V-gene family, and reads lacking a unique V-gene family were excluded. To address suspected cross-contamination and a sequencing artifact, a later analysis removed 450 to 700 highly shared, low-generation-probability nucleotide sequences. A later analysis calculated a clonal expansion index for each public chain from normalized within-repertoire ranks of inferred template counts. A later analysis computed generation probabilities with a VDJ recombination model fitted to out-of-frame rearrangements, and checked the results against IGoR. In a later analysis, hypergeometric tests were used to score TCR-TCR, TCR-HLA and TCR-CMV co-occurrence, with a repertoire-size bias correction applied to TCR pairs. In a later analysis, false discovery rates were estimated by permuting HLA or CMV assignments 20 times. A later analysis grouped co-occurring TCRs with DBSCAN, adding TCRdist sequence similarity when clustering within HLA-allele-positive subsets. Repertoires with fewer than 30,000 or more than 120,000 public chains were left out of co-occurrence clustering, as were a few repertoires with anomalous nucleotide sharing. What TCRdb holds here is the immuneACCESS table cut down to in-frame rearrangements. Part of the clones is not present; checked against another copy, under half of the missing clones reflect an unresolved V gene, and the others are unexplained. V, J and clone size derive from that table, while D and trimming were established from the DNA sequence. This sample lists 60,000 to 75,000 clones; about 70% were detected once. 22% of the sample goes to the ten largest clones.

This record comes from a study of cytomegalovirus exposure and HLA in healthy donors (dated by TCRdb to 2016 to 2017). In terms of the full investigation: An earlier analysis of roughly 630 of the donors reported more than 250 Gb of sequence data and around 110 million unique TCR beta sequences from about 179 million T cells. The aim of the study was to test whether cataloging public T cell receptors could identify signatures of past pathogen exposure. Rather than using new phenotypic data, the later analysis identified candidate immune exposures from TCR beta sequences and from how often those sequences occurred across donors. Both class I and class II loci were covered by HLA typing, at four-digit resolution. Genome-wide SNP genotypes for about 65% of the 666 donors were used in a later genetic analysis, which treated that subset as a discovery cohort. Approximately 330 gigabases of sequencing data and about 92 million unique TCR sequences made up an early release that covered 500 to 700 HLA-typed donors. A later analysis re-examined previously published TCR beta repertoires from more than 600 donors and added high-resolution HLA genotyping to investigate patterns of TCR occurrence. Roughly 5 DR-DQ haplotypes were handled as single units for association and clustering, since linkage in the cohort was strong. Among the roughly 400 genotyped donors, around 81% belonged to the genetic ancestry cluster associated with self-reported Caucasian donors. Across roughly 420 genotyped donors of the cohort, an average of about 250,000 unique TCR beta nucleotide sequences per donor were sequenced, and approximately 17% of those sequences were non-productive. All discovery cohort repertoires had been generated on a single sequencing platform. Alongside the repertoire data, information on donor age, sex, ethnicity and CMV serostatus was compiled. A separate validation cohort of about 110 different subjects was used in addition to the approximately 610-subject first cohort. An earlier analysis of 587 of the donors applied high-throughput TCR beta sequencing to assess whether each TCR beta V gene segment acted as functional or pseudogenic. The study profiled the T cell repertoires of 500 to 800 subjects by immunosequencing and related them to cytomegalovirus serostatus. Typing coverage varied by locus: about 629-640 donors for A, B, C, DRB1 and DQB1; more than 500 for DQA1; nearly 610 for DPA1; more than 450 for DPB1. To predict cytomegalovirus infection status, the study combined high-throughput TCR immunosequencing, statistical association of individual TCRs with disease status, and machine learning. Findings and caveats that apply to the study as a whole: A later analysis found that TCR association rates varied across HLA loci, with DRB1 alleles showing the most associated TCRs and HLA-C alleles the fewest. CMV serostatus was the only immune exposure information available for the cohort. It was suggested by the authors that the approach could potentially be generalized to other disease states and immunological phenotypes. The study gave a list of about 170 TCR beta chains associated with cytomegalovirus. Correlated functional status among segregating V segments might be attributable to linkage disequilibrium, but an unknown experimental factor could not be ruled out. Strong co-occurrence of HLA alleles, especially DR and DQ, made assigning TCR associations to individual alleles difficult. The presence/absence analyses assumed that sequencing depth was roughly uniform across donors, and that assumption may not be true. In a later analysis, 15,000 to 20,000 TCR beta sequences were associated with specific HLA alleles at a false discovery rate of 0.05. A later analysis found that most CMV-associated TCR beta chains appeared HLA-restricted, with HLA associations seemingly driven largely by CMV exposure. According to a later genetic analysis, donors in an Asian-associated ancestry cluster had fewer N-insertions in productive TCRs than the approximately 630-donor mean. A cluster of highly shared sequence variants was judged likely to represent a technical artifact of the sequencing pipeline. An earlier analysis of approximately 500 of the donors showed that most TCR beta V segments appeared in productive rearrangements either about 90% or about 30% of the time, which broadly matched IMGT annotations. A few of the identified cytomegalovirus-associated TCR beta chains were confirmed in vitro to be specific for cytomegalovirus antigens. A further reported finding was that TCR beta sequences accurately predicted the HLA-A and HLA-B alleles for most subjects in the first cohort. A later analysis found that HLA-associated TCR beta chains were more clonally expanded and had lower generation probabilities than equally common non-associated chains. The earlier analysis of 587 of the donors excluded some 15 rarely observed V segments, including chromosome 9 orphons, because counts were too low. HLA typing was unavailable for some donors at each locus, so association tests used only the typed subset. Most TCR sequences were observed very rarely across donors, whereas some public TCRs were present in many individuals. The cohort was sequenced for TCR beta chains only, and without alpha or paired-chain data the features that could be detected were limited. An association between a missense DCLRE1C variant and V-gene and J-gene trimming of TCR beta chains was found in a later genetic analysis and replicated in an independent cohort. According to a later analysis, parvovirus B19, influenza, CMV and Epstein-Barr virus appeared linked to several top co-occurrence clusters. Cytomegalovirus status was reported to be diagnosed by the classifier with high specificity and sensitivity in both the original and validation cohorts.

The TCR sequence derives from a woman aged 25 to 39 in good health and CMV-seropositive. The sequencing sample was made of PBMCs.

The sequence in DNA is TGTGCCAGCAACAAGGACAAATTGTATCAGCCCCAGCATTTT. It encodes CASNKDKLYQPQHF. The V gene is TRBV2 and the J gene is TRBJ1-5, with TRBD1 as a weak D call on 5 bases. For CDR1 and CDR2, the germline V gene lists SNHLY and FYNNEI. The CDR3 starts with the cysteine, ends with the phenylalanine, and has 14 residues. The only DNA kept is the CDR3, 42 bases in frame from the first base. A distance of 15 bases separates the germline ends of V and J, which lose 7 bases and 5 bases respectively.